These 26 T cell receptor beta chains came from one sample sequenced in a study of blood T cell repertoires in COVID-19. Generated by immunoSEQ multiplex PCR, the TCRdb table keeps only in-frame clones and is missing some. The sample includes over 200,000 clones, approximately 89% of them seen just once. Source material: PBMCs or T cells enriched from blood (not recorded which). Source of these receptors: a woman aged 25 to 39 with acute COVID-19.

This clone was recorded only once. The chain carries TRBV28 and TRBJ2-7, with 8 positions matching TRBD2. The CDR3 totals 13 residues. V lost 8 bases to trimming and J lost 6 bases; unmatched junction nucleotides: 9. Per germline, CDR1 MDHEN and CDR2 SYDVKM. The CDR3 DNA sequence: TGTGCCAGCCGGGGGGGAGAAGGGATCGAGCAGTACTTC. This codes for CASRGGEGIEQYF. Looking up the rest from reference TRBV28 and TRBJ2-7 gives the full variable domain: DVKVTQSSRYLVKRTGEKVFLECVQDMDHENMFWYRQDPGLGLRLIYFSYDVKMKEKGDIPEGYSVSREKKERFSLILESASTNQTSMYLCASRGGEGIEQYFGPGTRLTVT.

The V and J genes are TRBV7-2 and TRBJ1-6; TRBD1 aligns across 9 bases. CDR3 length: 14 residues. CDR1 and CDR2 from the germline V gene are SGHTA and FQGNSA. The junction had 8 bases not matched to a gene; V was cut back by 7 bases and J by 10 bases. In DNA form, the CDR3 reads TGTGCCAGCACTGAGACAGGGGGGTGGTCACCCCTCCACTTT. Translation: CASTETGGWSPLHF.

This clone was detected only once. The chain joins TRBV5-1 to TRBJ1-1; D not resolved. The CDR3 has 13 amino acids. Trimming stripped 4 bases from V and 1 base from J, with 8 bases between. Germline CDR1 reads SGHRS; CDR2 reads YFSETQ. CDR3 sequence: CASSPQQNTEAFF. The CDR3, as DNA: TGCGCCAGCAGCCCCCAACAGAACACTGAAGCTTTCTTT.

This clone was seen a few times. DNA for the CDR3: TGTGCCAGCAGCTTACCGGGACAGGGCCGCTACACCTTC. It encodes CASSLPGQGRYTF. The rearrangement joins TRBV7-9 to TRBJ1-2, with 9 bases lining up with TRBD1. The germline V gene encodes CDR1 SEHNR and CDR2 FQNEAQ (reference sequence). The CDR3 totals 13 residues. Unmatched junction bases numbered 4, after V lost 2 bases and J lost 9 bases.

This chain connects TRBV7-2 to TRBJ2-7; TRBD2 aligns across 10 bases. The CDR3 contains 15 residues. J gave up 3 bases and V 4 bases, and 6 bases lay outside the gene matches. Germline V gives CDR1 SGHTA, CDR2 FQGNSA. The CDR3 is CASSWLAGENYEQYF. The CDR3 DNA reads as TGTGCCAGCAGCTGGCTAGCGGGGGAGAACTACGAGCAGTACTTC.

The chain employs TRBV5-1 and TRBJ2-6, with D unclear. The CDR3 contains 15 residues. From germline, CDR1 is SGHRS and CDR2 YFSETQ. V was pared by 0 bases and J by 1 base, with 5 bases between. DNA of the CDR3: TGCGCCAGCAGCTTGGTCGGTTCTGGGGCCAACGTCCTGACTTTC. It specifies CASSLVGSGANVLTF.

The gene calls are TRBV14 and TRBJ2-1, with D possibly being TRBD2 (5 bases). The CDR3 length is 13 residues. The germline V gene encodes CDR1 SGHDN and CDR2 FVKESK. V lost 2 bases to trimming and J lost 7 bases, with 9 bases between them. The CDR3, as DNA: TGTGCCAGCAGCCAATTTAGGGAGAATGAGCAGTTCTTC. Translating it yields CASSQFRENEQFF.

Here the CDR3 reads CASSEARPGNSPLHF. The CDR3 DNA is TGTGCCAGCAGTGAAGCGAGGCCAGGGAATTCACCCCTCCACTTT. The chain couples TRBV2 to TRBJ1-6; D might be TRBD1 (5 bases). The germline V gene encodes CDR1 SNHLY and CDR2 FYNNEI. The CDR3 is made up of 15 amino acids. Trimming removed 0 bases at V and 7 bases at J, with 10 bases between.

Notes on this clone: One junction end does not reproduce the germline sequence, and a read error may be involved. This chain links TRBV7-9 with TRBJ1-3; the D gene is possibly TRBD1 (5 bases). The length of the CDR3 is 16 residues. Germline V gene sequence: CDR1 SEHNR, CDR2 FQNEAQ (reference sequence). CDR3 nucleotides: TGTGCCAGCAGCCTAAACCAGTTAGGCAGGGCCTTTCCAAGCTCTTTT. This codes for CASSLNQLGRAFPSSF.

The chain links TRBV28 to TRBJ1-5, with 10 bases fitting TRBD1. V shed 3 bases, J shed 6 bases, and the junction held 2 bases outside the gene matches. The CDR3 is 14 residues long. The germline V gene encodes CDR1 MDHEN and CDR2 SYDVKM. DNA for the CDR3: TGTGCCAGCAGTTTGACAGGGGGCGGTCAGCCCCAGCATTTT. It yields the protein CASSLTGGGQPQHF.

The chain joins TRBV2 to TRBJ2-1; 7 bases agree with TRBD1. Germline V lookup: CDR1 SNHLY, CDR2 FYNNEI. V shed 0 bases, J shed 3 bases, and the junction held 5 bases outside the gene matches. This CDR3 has 16 amino acids. CDR3 DNA sequence: TGTGCCAGCAGTGAAGCGACAGGGATAGGCTACAATGAGCAGTTCTTC. It yields the protein CASSEATGIGYNEQFF.

Only one count was recorded for this clone. V gene TRBV7-2 combines with J gene TRBJ2-2; D remains ambiguous. The CDR3 sequence is 15 residues long. V shed 4 bases and J shed 4 bases, with 13 bases lying between them. Looked up from germline, CDR1 is SGHTA and CDR2 is FQGNSA. In DNA, the CDR3 is TGTGCCAGCAGCTCCCCCCCTGCCAGCACCGGGGAGCTGTTTTTT. Translating gives CASSSPPASTGELFF.

The gene calls are TRBV7-9 and TRBJ1-4, with D unresolved. The V gene's germline CDR1 is SEHNR and CDR2 FQNEAQ (reference sequence). The CDR3 extends over 15 amino acids. Trimming pared 5 bases from V and 1 base from J, leaving 11 bases between. CDR3: CASSPTPGTNEKLFF. In nucleotides, the CDR3 is TGTGCCAGCAGCCCCACCCCAGGAACTAATGAAAAACTGTTTTTT.

The chain links TRBV6-5 to TRBJ2-2; TRBD2 matches 9 bases. CDR1 is MNHEY, CDR2 SVGAGI, per germline. The V and J ends lost 0 bases and 5 bases, in that order; junction bases with no gene match: 4. The CDR3 is 16 residues long. CDR3 protein: CASSYSPSGGTGELFF. CDR3 DNA: TGTGCCAGCAGTTACTCGCCGAGCGGGGGGACCGGGGAGCTGTTTTTT.

The chain links TRBV13 to TRBJ2-3; D unresolved. Trimming took off 0 bases at V and 1 base at J, with 11 bases between the two ends. The germline V gene has CDR1 PRHDT and CDR2 FYEKMQ (reference sequence). The length of the CDR3 is 16 residues. The CDR3 bases are TGTGCCAGCAGCTTAGGGACCCTCCGGGGCACAGATACGCAGTATTTT. Translation gives CASSLGTLRGTDTQYF.

The chain is built from TRBV19 and TRBJ2-1, with D tentatively TRBD1 (5 bases). The CDR3 is 15 residues long. The V end was cut by 3 bases, the J end by 5 bases, with 14 bases between. CDR1 LNHDA and CDR2 SQIVND come from the germline V gene (reference sequence). Written as DNA, the CDR3 is TGTGCCAGTAGTATCCTGACAGAGGTTAACAATGAGCAGTTCTTC. This gives the protein CASSILTEVNNEQFF.

Worth noting for this clone: Other DNA sequences from this sample encode an identical CDR3 as well. The chain joins TRBV7-2 to TRBJ2-3; D possibly corresponds to TRBD1 (5 bases). This CDR3 has 13 amino acids. V lost 3 bases and J 5 bases, leaving 9 bases between the germline ends. Germline V gives CDR1 SGHTA, CDR2 FQGNSA. The CDR3 DNA sequence: TGTGCCAGCAGCTTGGCCAGGGAAGATACGCAGTATTTT. This gives the protein CASSLAREDTQYF.

This sequence joins TRBV4-1 and TRBJ1-5; possible D gene TRBD1, 6 bases. Germline lookup yields CDR1 MGHRA and CDR2 YSYEKL. Trimming left V 1 base short and J 5 bases short, with 12 bases between. This CDR3 comprises 15 residues. CDR3 in DNA: TGCGCCAGCAGCCAAGCTACAGGGTTTCATCAGCCCCAGCATTTT. Its translation is CASSQATGFHQPQHF.

J is TRBJ1-6 and V is TRBV28; D is unclear. The CDR3 totals 14 residues. Trimming removed 6 bases at V and 4 bases at J, with 10 bases between. Germline loops: CDR1 MDHEN, CDR2 SYDVKM. CDR3 residues: CASRAGAYNSPLHF. CDR3 in DNA: TGTGCCAGCAGAGCGGGAGCGTATAATTCACCCCTCCACTTT.

The chain has TRBV3-1 (or the pseudogene TRBV3-2) and TRBJ1-2; no clear D gene. Trimming pared 0 bases from V and 6 bases from J, leaving 11 bases between. The CDR3 runs to 14 residues. Per the germline V gene, CDR1 is LGHDT and CDR2 is YNNKEL (reference sequence). CDR3 protein: CASSQEPQRHGYTF. The CDR3, as DNA: TGTGCCAGCAGCCAAGAACCCCAGAGGCATGGCTACACCTTC.

The chain carries TRBV6-1 and TRBJ2-5; TRBD2 agrees at 10 bases. There are 17 residues in the CDR3. Germline V lookup: CDR1 MNHNS, CDR2 SASEGT. V shed 2 bases, J shed 3 bases, and the junction held 9 bases outside the gene matches. The CDR3 here is CASSERVASGGKETQYF. The CDR3 coding sequence is TGTGCCAGCAGTGAAAGGGTGGCTAGCGGGGGAAAAGAGACCCAGTACTTC.

The V call is TRBV7-2, the J call TRBJ2-7, with D uncertain. There are 15 residues in the CDR3. V lost 3 bases, J lost 2 bases, and 14 bases lay in between. Germline assignment: CDR1 SGHTA and CDR2 FQGNSA. The DNA for the CDR3 is TGTGCCAGCAGCTTTGACAAGATCGCAGCCTACGAGCAGTACTTC. This gives the protein CASSFDKIAAYEQYF.

This clone has just one count. The chain uses TRBV15 and TRBJ2-5, with 9 bases lining up with TRBD1. The germline CDR1 and CDR2 sequences are LNHNV and YYDKDF (reference sequence). CDR3 length: 15 residues. Germline trimming cut 5 bases from V and 5 bases from J; bases unmatched to any gene: 9. The CDR3 loop is CATSGRQGVEETQYF. The CDR3 nucleotides read TGTGCCACCAGCGGTAGACAGGGGGTGGAGGAGACCCAGTACTTC.

The gene calls are TRBV28 and TRBJ1-2; the D gene is possibly TRBD1 (6 bases). V lost 5 bases, J lost 4 bases, and 17 bases lay in between. The CDR3 totals 15 residues. Looked up from germline, CDR1 is MDHEN and CDR2 is SYDVKM. The CDR3 DNA is TGTGCCAGCAGTGCAGACAGGTGGGGCATCTATGGCTACACCTTC. This translates into CASSADRWGIYGYTF.

The rearrangement uses TRBV9 and TRBJ1-2, with D possibly matching TRBD1 (5 bases). The CDR3 extends over 15 amino acids. Trimming took 4 bases from V and 8 from J, leaving 21 bases between them. Germline V gene data show CDR1 as SGDLS and CDR2 as YYNGEE. CDR3 nucleotides: TGTGCCAGCAGCCCATTTTCTACAGGTTTAGGAGGCTACACCTTC. Amino acids: CASSPFSTGLGGYTF.

This clone appeared a single time. This chain joins TRBV6-4 and TRBJ2-1; 9 nucleotides align to TRBD2. This CDR3 is 16 amino acids long. Germline CDR1 is MRHNA and CDR2 is SNTAGT. Unmatched junction bases numbered 7, after V lost 4 bases and J lost 3 bases. In DNA, the CDR3 is TGTGCCAGCAGTGGCGGGGCTAGCGGGGACTACAATGAGCAGTTCTTC. Translating gives CASSGGASGDYNEQFF.